This T cell receptor beta chain was captured in a study of neurological immune-mediated disorders. The CDR3 consists of 12 residues. Germline-derived CDR1 and CDR2 are SEHNR and FQNEAQ (reference sequence). The ends were cut back, 5 bases at V and 14 bases at J, with 13 bases in the middle. TCRdb called the 5' RACE reads again in MiXCR, with one record for every CDR3 protein. The sample yields under 70,000 distinct CDR3 sequences, approximately 25% seen once. Time point indicated: technical triplicate 2. Ten or more counts support this clonotype. Material for sequencing was PBMCs. V usage is TRBV7-9 and J usage is TRBJ1-6; tentative D call: TRBD1 (5 bases). The receptor was isolated from a man in his sixties with HTLV-1-associated myelopathy (HAM/TSP). CDR3 amino acids: CASSPHTGALHF. CDR3 nucleotides: TGTGCCAGCAGCCCCCACACGGGGGCCCTCCACTTT.